The source of this T cell receptor beta chain is a study of cytomegalovirus exposure and HLA in healthy donors (dated by TCRdb to about 2017). Looking at the study overall: In an earlier analysis of approximately 640 of the donors, 250 to 300 Gb of sequence data and some 100 million unique TCR beta sequences from approximately 180 million T cells were reported. An early release covering some 640 HLA-typed donors comprised about 320 gigabases of sequencing data and some 79 million unique TCR sequences. The genetic ancestry cluster associated with self-reported Caucasian donors included 80% to 90% of the roughly 400 genotyped donors. The study was designed to test whether signatures of past pathogen exposure could be identified by cataloging public T cell receptors. The T cell repertoires of under 700 subjects were profiled by immunosequencing and related to cytomegalovirus serostatus. In addition to the first cohort of around 670 subjects, a separate validation cohort of under 150 different subjects was used. The study combined high-throughput TCR immunosequencing, statistical association of individual TCRs with disease status, and machine learning to predict cytomegalovirus infection status. To study patterns of TCR occurrence, a later analysis re-analyzed previously published TCR beta repertoires from around 700 donors and added high-resolution HLA genotyping. Rather than using new phenotypic data, the later analysis identified candidate immune exposures from TCR beta sequences and from how often those sequences occurred across donors. In an earlier analysis of several hundred of the donors, high-throughput TCR beta sequencing was used to judge whether each TCR beta V gene segment behaved as functional or pseudogenic. Alongside the repertoire data, information on donor age, sex, ethnicity and CMV serostatus was compiled. In a later genetic analysis, genome-wide SNP genotypes for about 55% of the roughly 700 donors were used, and that subset was treated as a discovery cohort. Every discovery cohort repertoire had been produced on one sequencing platform. HLA typing covered class I and class II loci at four-digit resolution. Typing coverage varied by locus: roughly 629-630 donors for A, B, C, DRB1 and DQB1; roughly 560 for DQA1; approximately 610 for DPA1; fewer than 480 for DPB1. Because of strong linkage in the cohort, roughly five DR-DQ haplotypes were treated as single units for association and clustering. Among about 400 genotyped donors of the cohort, an average of about 220,000 unique TCR beta nucleotide sequences was sequenced per donor, of which approximately 19% were non-productive. Study-wide findings and limitations: An earlier analysis of around 500 of the donors showed that most TCR beta V segments appeared in productive rearrangements either about 87% or about 30% of the time, which broadly matched IMGT annotations. The presence/absence analyses assumed that sequencing depth was roughly uniform across donors, and that assumption may not be true. A further reported finding was that TCR beta sequences accurately predicted the HLA-A and HLA-B alleles for most subjects in the first cohort. When HLA alleles, especially DR and DQ, strongly co-occurred, TCR associations were difficult to assign to individual alleles. Some IMGT-functional V segments, including TRBV6-2 and TRBV6-3, could not be told apart with the 87-base-pair reads, so those segments were excluded. A later analysis found that most CMV-associated TCR beta chains appeared HLA-restricted, with HLA associations seemingly driven largely by CMV exposure. Linkage disequilibrium might explain the correlated functional status among segregating V segments, but an unknown experimental factor could not be ruled out. This cohort had only TCR beta chains sequenced, and the lack of alpha or paired-chain data limited which features could be detected. Because some donors lacked HLA typing at each locus, the association tests relied only on the typed subset. The classifier was reported to diagnose cytomegalovirus status with high specificity and sensitivity in both the original cohort and the validation cohort. Across donors, most TCR sequences were observed very rarely, whereas some public TCRs were present in many individuals. The only immune exposure information available for the cohort was CMV serostatus. In a later analysis, HLA-associated TCR beta chains showed more clonal expansion and lower generation probabilities than non-associated chains that were equally common. A later analysis found that TCR association rates varied across HLA loci, with DRB1 alleles showing the most associated TCRs and HLA-C alleles the fewest. Seventeen rarely observed V segments, including chromosome 9 orphons, were excluded from the earlier analysis of about 500 of the donors because counts were too low. An association between a missense DCLRE1C variant and V-gene and J-gene trimming of TCR beta chains was found in a later genetic analysis and replicated in an independent cohort. Compared with the approximately 670-donor mean, donors in an Asian-associated ancestry cluster had fewer N-insertions in productive TCRs, according to a later genetic analysis. Three of the identified cytomegalovirus-associated TCR beta chains were confirmed in vitro to be specific for cytomegalovirus antigens. A group of highly shared sequence variants was considered likely to be a technical artifact of the sequencing pipeline. The authors suggested that the approach could potentially be extended to other disease states and immunological phenotypes. In the study, about 150 TCR beta chains were listed as associated with cytomegalovirus. Several of the top co-occurrence clusters appeared to be linked to parvovirus B19, influenza, CMV and Epstein-Barr virus, according to a later analysis. At a false discovery rate of 0.05, a later analysis linked approximately 18,000 TCR beta sequences to specific HLA alleles.

Trimming removed 6 bases from V and 8 bases from J; the gene matches leave 5 bases unexplained. CDR3 length: 14 amino acids, cysteine to phenylalanine. Only CDR3 DNA remains: 42 bases, in frame from the first base. Looking up the germline V gene yields CDR1 MNHEY and CDR2 SVGAGI. The cohort comprised some 680 healthy bone marrow donors. At the time of sampling, all cohort members were nominally healthy, though unrecorded immune exposures were likely present. The donor was CMV seronegative and was included in the group of 352 seronegative cohort members. Each donor provided a peripheral blood sample, and peripheral blood mononuclear cells were used for TCR beta sequencing. The Qiagen DNeasy Blood Extraction Kit was used to extract genomic DNA from the blood cell samples. Libraries were constructed by the immunoSEQ multiplex PCR assay. For the multiplex PCR, a mixture combining 60 forward primers for TCR Vbeta segments and 13 reverse primers for TCR Jbeta segments was used. A multiplex PCR assay on genomic DNA amplified the CDR3 region of rearranged TCR beta genes. Amplified TCR beta libraries were sequenced as 87-base-pair reads on the Illumina HiSeq System. Per the original workflow: Across the 670 or so repertoires, a later analysis counted about 81 million unique TCR beta chains, some 11 million of which were shared by at least two donors. To remove PCR and sequencing errors, raw reads were error-corrected and collapsed into unique sequences using a nearest-neighbor algorithm that merged closely related sequences. To assign V, D and J gene segments, CDR3 sequences were aligned to IMGT reference sequences. For a sequence to be retained, at least a six-nucleotide match to both a V gene segment and a J gene segment was required. A rearrangement counted as productive if the CDR3 had no stop codons and remained in frame with V and J, and every other rearrangement counted as non-productive. Following IMGT convention, CDR3 was defined as the stretch from the second conserved V-encoded cysteine to the conserved J-encoded phenylalanine. The earlier analysis of 587 of the donors excluded sequences that lacked an unambiguous match to a single V gene segment. In an earlier analysis of more than 500 of the donors, a V segment was called functional when productive rearrangements were above 56.7%, and segregating when the standard deviation between donors exceeded 5%. To diagnose cytomegalovirus status from the catalog of TCR beta chain sequences, a statistical classification framework was built. A later analysis assigned V and J genes by comparing TCR nucleotide sequences with IMGT/GENE-DB human TR gene sequences. A later analysis assigned CDR3 sequences and most-parsimonious VDJ recombination scenarios with the TCRdist pipeline. In a later analysis, every TCR beta chain was defined by the combination of its CDR3 amino acid sequence and its V-gene family, and reads without a unique V-gene family were dropped. As a way to deal with suspected cross-contamination and a sequencing artifact, a later analysis dropped hundreds of nucleotide sequences that were highly shared and had low generation probability. For each public chain, a later analysis derived a clonal expansion index from normalized ranks of inferred template counts within each repertoire. A later analysis computed generation probabilities with a VDJ recombination model fitted to out-of-frame rearrangements, and checked the results against IGoR. A later analysis scored TCR-TCR, TCR-HLA and TCR-CMV co-occurrence with hypergeometric tests, applying a repertoire-size bias correction to TCR pairs. A later analysis estimated false discovery rates by permuting HLA or CMV assignments 20 times. In a later analysis, co-occurring TCRs were grouped using DBSCAN, and TCRdist sequence similarity was added for clustering within HLA-allele-positive subsets. Repertoires with fewer than 30,000 or more than 120,000 public chains, plus five repertoires with anomalous nucleotide sharing, were excluded from co-occurrence clustering. TCRdb's version of the immuneACCESS table is confined to in-frame rearrangements and falls short of the full clone set. An unresolved V gene accounts for under half of the shortfall where checked; the remainder is of unknown origin. The V and J calls and clone size come from that table; D and trimming were worked out from the DNA. The table held for this sample gives 150,000 to 200,000 clones. Almost 6.5% of the sample is in the top ten clones.

In the case of this clone: What this receptor recognizes is not known.

The sample taken for sequencing was PBMCs. This TCR derives from a man aged 25 to 40 in good health and CMV-seronegative. The chain joins TRBV6-5 to TRBJ1-6, with 9 bases matching TRBD1. The sequence in DNA is TGTGCCAGCAGAACCGGGACAGGGTATTCACCCCTCCACTTT. Its protein reads: CASRTGTGYSPLHF.